The rows below give T cell receptor beta chains drawn from one sample of a study of blood T cell repertoires in COVID-19. Method: immunoSEQ multiplex PCR; TCRdb's copy keeps in-frame clones and lacks some. The table has approximately 330,000 clones, around 89% seen once. Specimen: peripheral blood. The receptor set was obtained from a woman aged 40 to 50 with COVID-19, enrolled during active disease. The CDR3 runs from the conserved cysteine through the conserved F or W. A D gene is named only where the DNA matches it firmly. Rows give clone size only sometimes, using once, few, many, or a class for an expanded clone.

TRBD1	TRBV28	.	TRBJ2-5	TGTGCCAGCAGCAAGGACAGGGGGGAGACCCAGTACTTC	CASSKDRGETQYF
.	TRBV30	.	TRBJ1-1	TGTGCCTGGAGTCGTAACACTGAAGCTTTCTTT	CAWSRNTEAFF
.	TRBV5-1	.	TRBJ1-2	TGCGCCAGCAGCTTGAACAGTGGCAACTATGGCTACACCTTC	CASSLNSGNYGYTF
.	TRBV7-8	.	TRBJ2-7	TGTGCCAGCAGCCCCTCTCAAGGGGGTCTATACTTC	CASSPSQGGLYF
.	TRBV27	.	TRBJ1-2	TGTGCCAGCAGTTTATTATCAGGGCCCTTCTATGGCTACACCTTC	CASSLLSGPFYGYTF
.	TRBV3-1/TRBV3-2	.	TRBJ1-5	TGTGCCAGCGGGGGAGGTCGGAATCAGCCCCAGCATTTT	CASGGGRNQPQHF
.	TRBV9	.	TRBJ2-3	TGTGCCAGCAGCGGAGATTTTGGAGGGACAGATACGCAGTATTTT	CASSGDFGGTDTQYF
.	TRBV7-9	.	TRBJ1-2	TGTGCCAGCAGCTTTGGAGGCGACTATGGCTACACCTTC	CASSFGGDYGYTF
TRBD1	TRBV28	.	TRBJ2-7	TGTGCCAGCAGCTTTCACCGATGGGGACAGGAGTCCTACGAGCAGTACTTC	CASSFHRWGQESYEQYF
TRBD1	TRBV10-3	.	TRBJ2-7	TGTGCCATCGCTCTGGGGGACAGGGGGAGCGAGCAGTACTTC	CAIALGDRGSEQYF
TRBD1	TRBV6-5	.	TRBJ2-7	TGTGCCAGCAGTTACGGGTGGGACAGGGGCTACGAGCAGTACTTC	CASSYGWDRGYEQYF
.	TRBV7-8	.	TRBJ1-3	TGTGCCAGCAGCTTAGGCAGCTCTGGAAACACCATATATTTT	CASSLGSSGNTIYF
.	TRBV6-5	once	TRBJ1-1	TGTGCCAGCAGCCTCAGGGGTAGCACTGAAGCTTTCTTT	CASSLRGSTEAFF
.	TRBV7-2	.	TRBJ1-5	TGTGCCAGCAGCCCCCAGGGGAGAGGTAGCAATCAGCCCCAGCATTTT	CASSPQGRGSNQPQHF
.	TRBV19	.	TRBJ1-2	TGTGCCAGTAGCGTGGGGGGGAGGGACGCACTCTATGGCTACACCTTC	CASSVGGRDALYGYTF